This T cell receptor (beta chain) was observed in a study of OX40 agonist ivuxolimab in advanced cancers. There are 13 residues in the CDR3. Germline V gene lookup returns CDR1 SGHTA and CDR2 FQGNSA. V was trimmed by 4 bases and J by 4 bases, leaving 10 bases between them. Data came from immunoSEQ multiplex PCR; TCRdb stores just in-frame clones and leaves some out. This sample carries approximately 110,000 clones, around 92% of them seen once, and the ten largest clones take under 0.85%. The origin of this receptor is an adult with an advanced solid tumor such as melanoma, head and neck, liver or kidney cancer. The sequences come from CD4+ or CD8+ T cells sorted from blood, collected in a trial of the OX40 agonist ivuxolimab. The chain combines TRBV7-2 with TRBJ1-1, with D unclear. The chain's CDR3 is CASSSGRGTEAFF. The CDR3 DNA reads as TGTGCCAGCAGCTCTGGACGGGGCACTGAAGCTTTCTTT.